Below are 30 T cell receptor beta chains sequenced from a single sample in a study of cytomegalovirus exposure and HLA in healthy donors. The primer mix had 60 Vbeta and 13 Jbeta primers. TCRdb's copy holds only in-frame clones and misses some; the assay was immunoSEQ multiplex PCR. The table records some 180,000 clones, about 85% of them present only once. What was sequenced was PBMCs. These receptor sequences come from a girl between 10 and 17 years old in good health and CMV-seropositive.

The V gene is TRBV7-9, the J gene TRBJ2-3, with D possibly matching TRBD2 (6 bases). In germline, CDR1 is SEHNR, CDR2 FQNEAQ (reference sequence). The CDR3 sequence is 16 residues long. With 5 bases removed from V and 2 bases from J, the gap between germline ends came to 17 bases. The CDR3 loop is CASSITRDSPTDTQYF. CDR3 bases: TGTGCCAGCAGCATTACCAGGGACTCCCCCACAGATACGCAGTATTTT.

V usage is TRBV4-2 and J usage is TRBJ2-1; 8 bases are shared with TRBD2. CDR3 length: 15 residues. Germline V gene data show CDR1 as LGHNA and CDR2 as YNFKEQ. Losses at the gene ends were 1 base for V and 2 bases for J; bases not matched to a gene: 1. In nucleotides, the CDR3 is TGTGCCAGCAGCCAAGTAGCGGGACCCTACAATGAGCAGTTCTTC. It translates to CASSQVAGPYNEQFF.

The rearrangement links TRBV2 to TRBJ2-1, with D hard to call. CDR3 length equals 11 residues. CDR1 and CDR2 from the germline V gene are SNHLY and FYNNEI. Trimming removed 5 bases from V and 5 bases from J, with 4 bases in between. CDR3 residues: CASSYNNEQFF. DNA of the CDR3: TGTGCCAGCAGTTACAACAATGAGCAGTTCTTC.

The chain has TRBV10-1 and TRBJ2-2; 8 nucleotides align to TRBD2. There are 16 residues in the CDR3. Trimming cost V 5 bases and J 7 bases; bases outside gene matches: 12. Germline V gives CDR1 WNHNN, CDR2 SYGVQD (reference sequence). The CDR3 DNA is TGCGCCAGCAGTCCTACCGGGACTAGGGGCTTCGGGGAGCTGTTTTTT. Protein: CASSPTGTRGFGELFF.

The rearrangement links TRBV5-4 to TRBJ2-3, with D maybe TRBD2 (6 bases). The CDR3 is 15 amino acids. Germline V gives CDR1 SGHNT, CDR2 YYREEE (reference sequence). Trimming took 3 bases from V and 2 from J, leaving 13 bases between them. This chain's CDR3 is CASSYGLLYTDTQYF. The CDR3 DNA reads TGTGCCAGCAGCTATGGACTACTATACACAGATACGCAGTATTTT.

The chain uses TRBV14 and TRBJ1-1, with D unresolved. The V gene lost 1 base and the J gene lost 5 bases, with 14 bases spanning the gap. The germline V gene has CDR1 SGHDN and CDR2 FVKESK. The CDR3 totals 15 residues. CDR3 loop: CASSQVGGTGTEAFF. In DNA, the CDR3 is TGTGCCAGCAGCCAAGTCGGCGGAACGGGAACTGAAGCTTTCTTT.

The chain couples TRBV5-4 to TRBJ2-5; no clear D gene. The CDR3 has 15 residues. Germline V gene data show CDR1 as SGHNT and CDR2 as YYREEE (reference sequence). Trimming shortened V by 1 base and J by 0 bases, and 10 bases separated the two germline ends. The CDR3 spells CASSLPLGNQETQYF. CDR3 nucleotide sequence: TGTGCCAGCAGCTTGCCTCTAGGAAACCAAGAGACCCAGTACTTC.

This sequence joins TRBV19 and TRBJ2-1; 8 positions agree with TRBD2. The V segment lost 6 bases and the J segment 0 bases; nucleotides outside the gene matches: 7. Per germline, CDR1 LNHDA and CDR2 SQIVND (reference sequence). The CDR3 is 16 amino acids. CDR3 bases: TGTGCCAGTAGACTATCGAGCGGGAGCTCCTACAATGAGCAGTTCTTC. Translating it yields CASRLSSGSSYNEQFF.

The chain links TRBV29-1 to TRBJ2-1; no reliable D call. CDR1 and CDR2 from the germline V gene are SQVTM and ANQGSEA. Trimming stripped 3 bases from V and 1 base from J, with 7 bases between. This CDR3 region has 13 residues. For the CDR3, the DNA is TGCAGCGTTGAGCTAGATTCCTACAATGAGCAGTTCTTC. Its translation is CSVELDSYNEQFF.

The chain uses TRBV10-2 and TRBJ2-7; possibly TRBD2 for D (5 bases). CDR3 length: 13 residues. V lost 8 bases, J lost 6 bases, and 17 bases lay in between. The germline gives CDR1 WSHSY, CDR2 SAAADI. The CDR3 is CASRKGERGEQYF. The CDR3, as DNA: TGCGCCAGCCGGAAGGGAGAGCGTGGCGAGCAGTACTTC.

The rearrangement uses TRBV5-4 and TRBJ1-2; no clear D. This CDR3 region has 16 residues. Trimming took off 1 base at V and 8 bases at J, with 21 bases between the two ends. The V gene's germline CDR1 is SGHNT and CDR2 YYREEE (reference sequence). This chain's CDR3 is CASSLSYSGSRRGYTF. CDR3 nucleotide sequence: TGTGCCAGCAGCTTGAGTTATAGCGGGTCGAGGCGGGGCTACACCTTC.

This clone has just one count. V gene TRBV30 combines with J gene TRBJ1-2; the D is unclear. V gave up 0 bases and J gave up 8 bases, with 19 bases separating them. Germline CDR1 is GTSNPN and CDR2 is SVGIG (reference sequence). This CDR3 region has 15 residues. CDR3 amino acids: CAWSVVSLPMNGYTF. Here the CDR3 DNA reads TGTGCCTGGAGTGTGGTTTCACTCCCTATGAACGGCTACACCTTC.

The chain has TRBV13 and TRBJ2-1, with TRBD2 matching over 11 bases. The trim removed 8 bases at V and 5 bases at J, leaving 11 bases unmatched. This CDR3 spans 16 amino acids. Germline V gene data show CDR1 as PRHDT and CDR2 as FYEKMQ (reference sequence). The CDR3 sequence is CASVPSIAGGNNEQFF. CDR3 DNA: TGTGCCAGCGTCCCATCAATAGCGGGAGGGAACAATGAGCAGTTCTTC.

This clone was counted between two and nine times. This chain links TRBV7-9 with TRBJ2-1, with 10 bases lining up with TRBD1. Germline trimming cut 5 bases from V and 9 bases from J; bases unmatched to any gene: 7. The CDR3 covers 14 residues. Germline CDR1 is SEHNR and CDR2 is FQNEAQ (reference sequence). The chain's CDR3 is CASSVGTGVGEQFF. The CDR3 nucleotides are TGTGCCAGCAGCGTAGGGACAGGGGTCGGTGAGCAGTTCTTC.

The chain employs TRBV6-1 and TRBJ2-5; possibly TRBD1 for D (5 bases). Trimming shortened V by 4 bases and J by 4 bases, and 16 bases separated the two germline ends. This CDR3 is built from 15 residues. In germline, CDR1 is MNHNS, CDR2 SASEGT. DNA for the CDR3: TGTGCCAGCAGTGCCGACAGTAGGCTGTTAGAGACCCAGTACTTC. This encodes CASSADSRLLETQYF.

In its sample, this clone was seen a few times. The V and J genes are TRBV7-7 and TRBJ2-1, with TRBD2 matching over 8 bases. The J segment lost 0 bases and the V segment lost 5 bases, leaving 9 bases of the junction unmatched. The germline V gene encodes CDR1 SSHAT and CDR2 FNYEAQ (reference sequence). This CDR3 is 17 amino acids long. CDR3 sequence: CASSRGGFPSSYNEQFF. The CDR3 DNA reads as TGTGCCAGCAGCCGGGGGGGCTTTCCGAGCTCCTACAATGAGCAGTTCTTC. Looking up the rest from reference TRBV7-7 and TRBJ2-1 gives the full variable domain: GAGVSQSPRYKVTKRGQDVTLRCDPISSHATLYWYQQALGQGPEFLTYFNYEAQPDKSGLPSDRFSAERPEGSISTLTIQRTEQRDSAMYRCASSRGGFPSSYNEQFFGPGTRLTVL.

The DNA of the CDR3 is TGCGCCAGCAGCCCCCGTTATGGGGACAGGGATCACGAGCAGTACTTC. Amino acid sequence: CASSPRYGDRDHEQYF. The J gene is TRBJ2-7, the V gene TRBV5-1; TRBD1 matches 9 bases. The CDR3 covers 16 residues. The junction had 13 bases not matched to a gene; V was cut back by 4 bases and J by 5 bases. Germline CDR1 and CDR2: SGHRS and YFSETQ.

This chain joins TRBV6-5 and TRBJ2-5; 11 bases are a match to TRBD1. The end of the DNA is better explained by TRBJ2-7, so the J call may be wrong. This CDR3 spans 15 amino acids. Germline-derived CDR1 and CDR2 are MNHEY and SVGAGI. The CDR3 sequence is CASRPWTGGKYEQYF. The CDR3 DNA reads TGTGCCAGCAGACCCTGGACAGGGGGCAAGTACGAGCAGTACTTC.

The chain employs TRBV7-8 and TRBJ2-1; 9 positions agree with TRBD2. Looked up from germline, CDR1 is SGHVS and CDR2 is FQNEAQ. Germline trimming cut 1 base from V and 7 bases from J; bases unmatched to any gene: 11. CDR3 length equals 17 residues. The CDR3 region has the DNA TGTGCCAGCAGCTTAGGGGGTGCGGGAGGGCCGAGGAATGAGCAGTTCTTC. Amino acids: CASSLGGAGGPRNEQFF.

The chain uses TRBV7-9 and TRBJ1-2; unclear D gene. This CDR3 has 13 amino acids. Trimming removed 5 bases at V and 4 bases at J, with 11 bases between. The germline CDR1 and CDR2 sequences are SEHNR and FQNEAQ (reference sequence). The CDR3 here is CASSPSGGYGYTF. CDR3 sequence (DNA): TGTGCCAGCAGCCCTTCCGGCGGCTATGGCTACACCTTC.

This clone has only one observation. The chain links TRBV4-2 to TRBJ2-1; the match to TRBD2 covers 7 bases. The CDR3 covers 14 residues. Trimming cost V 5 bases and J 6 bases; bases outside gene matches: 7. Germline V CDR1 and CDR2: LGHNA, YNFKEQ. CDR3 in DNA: TGTGCCAGCAGCGGGGGGGAAGGGGTCAATGAGCAGTTCTTC. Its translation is CASSGGEGVNEQFF.

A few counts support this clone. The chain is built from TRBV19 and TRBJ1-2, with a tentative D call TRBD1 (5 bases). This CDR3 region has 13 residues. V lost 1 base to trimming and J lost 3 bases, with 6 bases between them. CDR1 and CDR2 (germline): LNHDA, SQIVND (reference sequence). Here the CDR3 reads CASSIVTDYGYTF. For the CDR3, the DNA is TGTGCCAGTAGTATAGTGACAGACTATGGCTACACCTTC. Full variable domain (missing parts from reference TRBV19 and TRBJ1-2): DGGITQSPKYLFRKEGQNVTLSCEQNLNHDAMYWYRQDPGQGLRLIYYSQIVNDFQKGDIAEGYSVSREKKESFPLTVTSAQKNPTAFYLCASSIVTDYGYTFGSGTRLTVV.

This chain's CDR3 is CASSFMGGETQYF. CDR3 sequence (DNA): TGTGCCAGCAGCTTTATGGGAGGCGAGACCCAGTACTTC. The V call is TRBV7-9, the J call TRBJ2-5; D is possibly TRBD2 (6 bases). The CDR3 runs 13 residues. V lost 3 bases and J lost 5, with 10 bases in between. Germline V gives CDR1 SEHNR, CDR2 FQNEAQ (reference sequence).

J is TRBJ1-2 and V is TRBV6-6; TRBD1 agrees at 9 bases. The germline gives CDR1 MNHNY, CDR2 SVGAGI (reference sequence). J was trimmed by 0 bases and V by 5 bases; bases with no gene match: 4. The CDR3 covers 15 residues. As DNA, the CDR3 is TGTGCCAGCAGTCTTAGACAGGGGGCTAACTATGGCTACACCTTC. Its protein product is CASSLRQGANYGYTF.

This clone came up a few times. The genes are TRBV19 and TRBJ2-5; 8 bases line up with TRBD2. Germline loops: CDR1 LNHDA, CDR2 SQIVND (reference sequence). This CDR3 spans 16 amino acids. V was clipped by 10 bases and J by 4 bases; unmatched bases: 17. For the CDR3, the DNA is TGTGCCACCTCCCCCCAAGCGGGGGTTATTAGAGAGACCCAGTACTTC. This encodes CATSPQAGVIRETQYF.

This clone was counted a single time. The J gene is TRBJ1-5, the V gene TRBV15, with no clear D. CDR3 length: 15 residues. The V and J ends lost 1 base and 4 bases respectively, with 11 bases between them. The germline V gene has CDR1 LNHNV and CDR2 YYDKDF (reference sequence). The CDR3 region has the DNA TGTGCCACCAGCAGAGTAACGGTTAGTAATCAGCCCCAGCATTTT. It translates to CATSRVTVSNQPQHF.

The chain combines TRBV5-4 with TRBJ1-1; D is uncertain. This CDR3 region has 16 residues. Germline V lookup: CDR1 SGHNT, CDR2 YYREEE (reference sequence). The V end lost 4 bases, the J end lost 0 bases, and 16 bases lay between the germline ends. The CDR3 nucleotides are TGTGCCAGCAGCCTTCTAGGTAGGAGGGTGAACACTGAAGCTTTCTTT. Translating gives CASSLLGRRVNTEAFF.

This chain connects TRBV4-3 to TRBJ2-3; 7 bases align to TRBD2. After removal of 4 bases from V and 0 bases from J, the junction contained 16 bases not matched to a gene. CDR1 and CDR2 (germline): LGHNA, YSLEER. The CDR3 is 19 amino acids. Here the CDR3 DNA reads TGCGCCAGCAGCCCCAAGGCGTGGGCGGGAGTAGAAAGCACAGATACGCAGTATTTT. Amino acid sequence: CASSPKAWAGVESTDTQYF.

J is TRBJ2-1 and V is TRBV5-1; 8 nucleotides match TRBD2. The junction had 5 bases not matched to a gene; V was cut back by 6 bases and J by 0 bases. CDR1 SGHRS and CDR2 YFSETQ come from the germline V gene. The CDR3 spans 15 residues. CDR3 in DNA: TGCGCCAGCACTATTAGCGGGGACTCCTACAATGAGCAGTTCTTC. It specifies CASTISGDSYNEQFF. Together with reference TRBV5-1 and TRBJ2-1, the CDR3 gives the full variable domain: KAGVTQTPRYLIKTRGQQVTLSCSPISGHRSVSWYQQTPGQGLQFLFEYFSETQRNKGNFPGRFSGRQFSNSRSEMNVSTLELGDSALYLCASTISGDSYNEQFFGPGTRLTVL.

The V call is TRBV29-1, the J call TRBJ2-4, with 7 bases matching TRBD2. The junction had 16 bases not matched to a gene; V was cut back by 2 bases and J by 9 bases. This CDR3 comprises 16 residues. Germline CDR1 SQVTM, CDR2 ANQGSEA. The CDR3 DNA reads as TGCAGCGTTGAAAAGGGAGGTTATGGGGGGGAGGGCATTCAGTACTTC. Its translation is CSVEKGGYGGEGIQYF.